This record looks at one TCR beta chain sequence and its context. In the same sample, other DNA sequences code for this CDR3. These data originate in a study of blood T cell repertoires in COVID-19. Whole-study context: Specimens from acute and convalescent COVID-19 originated in the United States, Italy and Spain. The analysed material was cDNA or gDNA that came from T cells, B-cell-depleted T cells, or PBMCs.

The CDR3 loop spans 13 amino acids. Trimming took 4 bases from V and 5 from J, leaving 9 bases between them. CDR1 and CDR2 from the germline V gene are SGHRS and YFSETQ. Per the authors' pipeline: Estimation of nucleated cell counts relied on the amplification of reference gene primers. The method was immunoSEQ multiplex PCR; TCRdb's version includes in-frame clones alone and lacks a portion of them. The V and J calls and clone size were taken over from that table, and D and trimming were inferred from the DNA. The table has 200,000 to 250,000 clones, 80% seen once. This chain connects TRBV5-1 to TRBJ2-2; possible D gene TRBD1, 6 bases. The TCR was taken from a human donor in a cohort sampled during active COVID-19. Sequenced: peripheral blood. The CDR3 loop reads CASSRGGTGELFF. The CDR3 region has the DNA TGCGCCAGCAGCCGAGGGGGAACCGGGGAGCTGTTTTTT.